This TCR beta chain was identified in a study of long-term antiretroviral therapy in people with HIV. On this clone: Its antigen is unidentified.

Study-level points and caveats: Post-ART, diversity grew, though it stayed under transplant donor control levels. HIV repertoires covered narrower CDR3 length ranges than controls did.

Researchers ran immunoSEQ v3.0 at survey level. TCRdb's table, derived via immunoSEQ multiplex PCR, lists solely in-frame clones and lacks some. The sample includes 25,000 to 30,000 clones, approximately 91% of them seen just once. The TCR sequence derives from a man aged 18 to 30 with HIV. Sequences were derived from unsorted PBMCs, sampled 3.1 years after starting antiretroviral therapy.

This chain's CDR3 is CASSVTGGPNEQYF. The CDR3 bases are TGTGCCAGCAGCGTGACAGGGGGCCCCAACGAGCAGTACTTC. V usage is TRBV6-5 and J usage is TRBJ2-7, with 10 bases identical to TRBD1. Germline CDR1 reads MNHEY; CDR2 reads SVGAGI. This CDR3 has 14 amino acids. V lost 6 bases and J lost 5; bases outside the gene matches: 7.